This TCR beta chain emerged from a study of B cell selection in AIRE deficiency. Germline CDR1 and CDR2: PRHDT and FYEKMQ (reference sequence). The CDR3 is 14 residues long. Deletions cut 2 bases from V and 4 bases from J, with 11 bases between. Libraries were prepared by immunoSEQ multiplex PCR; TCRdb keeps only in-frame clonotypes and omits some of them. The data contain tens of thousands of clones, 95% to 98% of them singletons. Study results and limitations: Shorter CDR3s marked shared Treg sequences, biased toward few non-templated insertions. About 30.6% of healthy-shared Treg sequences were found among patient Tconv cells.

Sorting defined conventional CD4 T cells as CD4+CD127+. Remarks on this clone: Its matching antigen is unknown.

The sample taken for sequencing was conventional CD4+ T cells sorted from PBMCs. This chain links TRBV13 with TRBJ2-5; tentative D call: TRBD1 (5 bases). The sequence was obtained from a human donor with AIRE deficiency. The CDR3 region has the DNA TGTGCCAGCAGCTTACGAGGACAAAGAGAGACCCAGTACTTC. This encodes CASSLRGQRETQYF.